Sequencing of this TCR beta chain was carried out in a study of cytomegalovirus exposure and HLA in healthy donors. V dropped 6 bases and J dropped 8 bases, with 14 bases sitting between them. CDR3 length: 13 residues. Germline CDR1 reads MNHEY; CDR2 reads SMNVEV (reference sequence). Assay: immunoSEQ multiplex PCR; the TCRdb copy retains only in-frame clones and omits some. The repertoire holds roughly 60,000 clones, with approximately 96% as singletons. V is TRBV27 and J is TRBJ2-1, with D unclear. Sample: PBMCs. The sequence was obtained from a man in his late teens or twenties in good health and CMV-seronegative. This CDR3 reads CASSHPAIHEQFF. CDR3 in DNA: TGTGCCAGCAGCCACCCTGCGATCCATGAGCAGTTCTTC.